The following is a T cell receptor (beta chain) sequence with its context. Its antigen is unknown. One end of the junction fails to match germline, which may point to a read error. This entry is derived from a study of tumor and adjacent non-tumor tissue in lung cancer. Study overall: There were around eleven adenocarcinoma, a couple of squamous cell carcinoma and 1 small cell lung cancer cases. Study-wide findings and caveats: Top 100 clones took a larger repertoire share in normal lung. TCR diversity was significantly greater in tumor than normal lung tissue.

CDR1 SGHTA and CDR2 FQGTGA come from the germline V gene. The CDR3 is 12 residues long. A modified ARM-PCR protocol with three rounds of nested PCR amplified TCRbeta. A single record per CDR3 protein comes from TCRdb applying MiXCR to the multiplex PCR reads. The sample carries 100,000 to 120,000 distinct CDR3 sequences, 75% to 90% recorded once. This sample's RNA came from whole unsorted tissue. This TCR came from a man in his 70s with non-small cell lung cancer. Sequences were obtained from lung tumor tissue. This chain joins TRBV7-3 and TRBJ2-2; D not certain. The CDR3 loop is CVSSLAPGELFF. CDR3 coding DNA: TGTGTCAGCAGCTTAGCCCCCGGGGAGCTGTTTTTT.